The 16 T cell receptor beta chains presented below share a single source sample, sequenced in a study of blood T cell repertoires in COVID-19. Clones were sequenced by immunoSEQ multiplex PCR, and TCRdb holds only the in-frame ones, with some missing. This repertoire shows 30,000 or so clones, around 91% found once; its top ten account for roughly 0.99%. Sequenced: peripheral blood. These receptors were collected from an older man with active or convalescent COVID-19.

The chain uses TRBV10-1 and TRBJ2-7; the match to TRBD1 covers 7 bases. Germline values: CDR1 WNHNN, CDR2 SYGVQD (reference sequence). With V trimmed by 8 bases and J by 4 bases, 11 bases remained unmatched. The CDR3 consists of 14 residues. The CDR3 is CASDNRDSVYEQYF. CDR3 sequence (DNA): TGCGCCAGCGACAACCGGGACAGTGTTTACGAGCAGTACTTC.

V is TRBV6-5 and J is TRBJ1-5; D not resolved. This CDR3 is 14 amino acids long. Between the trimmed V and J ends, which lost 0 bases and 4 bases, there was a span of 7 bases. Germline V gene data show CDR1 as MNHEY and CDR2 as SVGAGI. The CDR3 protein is CASSYSRSNQPQHF. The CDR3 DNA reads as TGTGCCAGCAGTTACTCGAGGAGTAATCAGCCCCAGCATTTT.

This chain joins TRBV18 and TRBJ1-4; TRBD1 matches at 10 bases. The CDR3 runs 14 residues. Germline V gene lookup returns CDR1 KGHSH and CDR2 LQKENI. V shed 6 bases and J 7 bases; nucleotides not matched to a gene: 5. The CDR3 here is CASSAGTGVEKLFF. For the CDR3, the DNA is TGTGCCAGCTCTGCCGGGACAGGGGTTGAAAAACTGTTTTTT.

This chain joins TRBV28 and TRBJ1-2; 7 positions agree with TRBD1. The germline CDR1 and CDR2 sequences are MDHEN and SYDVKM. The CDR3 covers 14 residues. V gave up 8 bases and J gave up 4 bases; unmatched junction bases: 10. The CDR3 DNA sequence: TGTGCCAGCTTGTCTGGACAGGCCTCCTATGGCTACACCTTC. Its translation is CASLSGQASYGYTF.

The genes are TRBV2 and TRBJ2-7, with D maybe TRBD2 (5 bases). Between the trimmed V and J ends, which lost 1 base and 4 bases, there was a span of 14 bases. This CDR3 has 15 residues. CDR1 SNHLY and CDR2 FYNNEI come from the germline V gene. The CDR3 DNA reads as TGTGCCAGCAGTGAAGGGACTGCCCTGTGGTACGAGCAGTACTTC. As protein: CASSEGTALWYEQYF.

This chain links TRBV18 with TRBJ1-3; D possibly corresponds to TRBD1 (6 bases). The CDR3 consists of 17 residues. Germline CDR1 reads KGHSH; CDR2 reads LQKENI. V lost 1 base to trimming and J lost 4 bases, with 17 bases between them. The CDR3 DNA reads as TGTGCCAGCTCACCACTCTCTAGGACAGATGACGGAAACACCATATATTTT. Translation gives CASSPLSRTDDGNTIYF.

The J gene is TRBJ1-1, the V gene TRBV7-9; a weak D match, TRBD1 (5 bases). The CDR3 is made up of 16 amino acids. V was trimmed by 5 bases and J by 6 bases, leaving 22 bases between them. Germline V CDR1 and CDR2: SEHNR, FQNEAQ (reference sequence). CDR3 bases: TGTGCCAGCAGCCATTCCGGCGGGGGGGACTTGGCTGAAGCTTTCTTT. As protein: CASSHSGGGDLAEAFF.

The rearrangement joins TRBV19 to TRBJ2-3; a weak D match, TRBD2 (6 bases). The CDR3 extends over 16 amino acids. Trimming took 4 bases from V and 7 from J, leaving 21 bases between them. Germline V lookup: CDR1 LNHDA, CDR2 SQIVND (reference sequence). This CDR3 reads CASSSGLTRLTNTQYF. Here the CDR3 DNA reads TGTGCCAGTAGTAGCGGACTAACCCGCCTTACAAATACGCAGTATTTT.

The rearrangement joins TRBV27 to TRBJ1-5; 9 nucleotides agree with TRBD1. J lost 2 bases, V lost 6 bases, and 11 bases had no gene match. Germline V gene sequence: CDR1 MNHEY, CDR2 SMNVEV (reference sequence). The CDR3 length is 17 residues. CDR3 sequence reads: CASSSGTGFIGNQPQHF. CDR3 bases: TGTGCCAGCAGCTCCGGGACAGGGTTCATAGGCAATCAGCCCCAGCATTTT.

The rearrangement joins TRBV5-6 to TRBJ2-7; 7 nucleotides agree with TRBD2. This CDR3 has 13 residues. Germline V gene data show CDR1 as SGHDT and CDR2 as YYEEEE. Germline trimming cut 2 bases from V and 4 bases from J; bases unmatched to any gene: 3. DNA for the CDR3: TGTGCCAGCAGCTTAGGTAGCGGGTACGAGCAGTACTTC. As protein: CASSLGSGYEQYF.

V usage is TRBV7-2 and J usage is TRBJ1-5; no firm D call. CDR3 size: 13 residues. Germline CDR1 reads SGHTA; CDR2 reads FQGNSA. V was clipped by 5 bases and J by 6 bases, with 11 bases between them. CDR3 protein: CASSREGSQPQHF. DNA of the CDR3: TGTGCCAGCAGCCGCGAGGGAAGTCAGCCCCAGCATTTT.

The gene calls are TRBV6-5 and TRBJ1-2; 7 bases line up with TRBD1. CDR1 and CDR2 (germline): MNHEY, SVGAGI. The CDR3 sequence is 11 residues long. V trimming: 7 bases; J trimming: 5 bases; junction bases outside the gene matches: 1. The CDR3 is CASTQGYGYTF. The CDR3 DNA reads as TGTGCCAGCACACAGGGGTATGGCTACACCTTC.

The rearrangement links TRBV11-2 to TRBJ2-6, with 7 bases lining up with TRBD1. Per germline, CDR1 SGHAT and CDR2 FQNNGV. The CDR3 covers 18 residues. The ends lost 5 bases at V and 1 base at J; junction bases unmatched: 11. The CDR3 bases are TGTGCCAGCAGCCCGTGGACAGGTGGCATATCTGGGGCCAACGTCCTGACTTTC. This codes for CASSPWTGGISGANVLTF.

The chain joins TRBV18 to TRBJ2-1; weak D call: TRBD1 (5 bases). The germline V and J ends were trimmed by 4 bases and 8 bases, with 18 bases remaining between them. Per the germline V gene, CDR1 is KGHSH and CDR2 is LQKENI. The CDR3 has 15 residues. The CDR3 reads CASSRTGQGTYEQFF. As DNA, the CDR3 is TGTGCCAGCTCACGGACCGGGCAGGGAACTTATGAGCAGTTCTTC.

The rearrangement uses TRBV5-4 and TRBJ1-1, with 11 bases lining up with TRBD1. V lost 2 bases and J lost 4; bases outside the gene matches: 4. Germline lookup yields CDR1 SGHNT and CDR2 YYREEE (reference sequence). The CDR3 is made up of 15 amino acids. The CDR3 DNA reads TGTGCCAGCAGCTTTCGGGACAGGGGGAGCACTGAAGCTTTCTTT. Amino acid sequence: CASSFRDRGSTEAFF.

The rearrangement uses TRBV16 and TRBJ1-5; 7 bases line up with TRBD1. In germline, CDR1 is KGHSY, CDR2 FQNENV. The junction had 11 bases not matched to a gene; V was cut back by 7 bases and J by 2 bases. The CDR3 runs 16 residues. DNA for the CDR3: TGTGCCAGCACCTCAGGGGGAATTAGCGGCAATCAGCCCCAGCATTTT. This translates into CASTSGGISGNQPQHF.